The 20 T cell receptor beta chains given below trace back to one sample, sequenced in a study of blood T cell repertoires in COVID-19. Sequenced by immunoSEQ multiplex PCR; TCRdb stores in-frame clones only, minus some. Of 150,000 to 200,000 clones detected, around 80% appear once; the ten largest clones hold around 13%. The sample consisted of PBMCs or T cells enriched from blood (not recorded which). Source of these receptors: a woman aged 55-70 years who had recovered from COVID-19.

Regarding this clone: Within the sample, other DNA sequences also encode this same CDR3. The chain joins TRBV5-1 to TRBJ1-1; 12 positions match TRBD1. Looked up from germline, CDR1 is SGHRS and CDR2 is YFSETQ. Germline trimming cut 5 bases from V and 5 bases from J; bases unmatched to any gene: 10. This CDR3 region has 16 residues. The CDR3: CASSPGTGGAGTEAFF. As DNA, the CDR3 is TGCGCCAGCAGTCCCGGGACAGGGGGCGCGGGTACTGAAGCTTTCTTT.

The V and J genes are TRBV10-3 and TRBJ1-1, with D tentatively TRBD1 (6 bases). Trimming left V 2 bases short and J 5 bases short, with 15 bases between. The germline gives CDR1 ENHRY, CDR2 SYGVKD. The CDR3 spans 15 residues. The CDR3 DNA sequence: TGTGCCATCAGTGAGACCCGGACAGAAGGAACTGAAGCTTTCTTT. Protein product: CAISETRTEGTEAFF.

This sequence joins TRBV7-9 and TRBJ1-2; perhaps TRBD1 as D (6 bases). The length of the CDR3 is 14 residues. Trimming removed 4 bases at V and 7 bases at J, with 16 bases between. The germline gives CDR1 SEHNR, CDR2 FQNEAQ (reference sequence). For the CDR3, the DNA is TGTGCCAGCAGCTCGGCCGCAGGGGTCGTTGGCTACACCTTC. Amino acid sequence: CASSSAAGVVGYTF.

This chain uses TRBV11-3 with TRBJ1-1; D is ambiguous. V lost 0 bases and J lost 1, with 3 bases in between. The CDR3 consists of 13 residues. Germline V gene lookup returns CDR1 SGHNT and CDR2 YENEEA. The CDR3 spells CASSLEQNTEAFF. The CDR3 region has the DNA TGTGCCAGCAGCTTAGAACAGAACACTGAAGCTTTCTTT. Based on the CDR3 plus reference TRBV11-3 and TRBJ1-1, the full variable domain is EAGVVQSPRYKIIEKKQPVAFWCNPISGHNTLYWYLQNLGQGPELLIRYENEEAVDDSQLPKDRFSAERLKGVDSTLKIQPAELGDSAVYLCASSLEQNTEAFFGQGTRLTVV.

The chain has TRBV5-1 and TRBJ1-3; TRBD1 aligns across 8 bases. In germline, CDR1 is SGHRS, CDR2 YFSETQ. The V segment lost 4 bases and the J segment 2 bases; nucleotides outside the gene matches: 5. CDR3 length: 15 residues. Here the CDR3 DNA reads TGCGCCAGCAGCACTGAGACAGGGGCTGGAAACACCATATATTTT. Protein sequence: CASSTETGAGNTIYF. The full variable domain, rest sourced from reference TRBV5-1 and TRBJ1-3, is KAGVTQTPRYLIKTRGQQVTLSCSPISGHRSVSWYQQTPGQGLQFLFEYFSETQRNKGNFPGRFSGRQFSNSRSEMNVSTLELGDSALYLCASSTETGAGNTIYFGEGSWLTVV.

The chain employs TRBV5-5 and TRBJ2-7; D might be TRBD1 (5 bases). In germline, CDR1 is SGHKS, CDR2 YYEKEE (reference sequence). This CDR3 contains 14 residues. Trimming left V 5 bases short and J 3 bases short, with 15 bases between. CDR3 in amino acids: CASSGSTVVYEQYF. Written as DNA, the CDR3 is TGTGCCAGCAGTGGGTCGACAGTGGTCTACGAGCAGTACTTC.

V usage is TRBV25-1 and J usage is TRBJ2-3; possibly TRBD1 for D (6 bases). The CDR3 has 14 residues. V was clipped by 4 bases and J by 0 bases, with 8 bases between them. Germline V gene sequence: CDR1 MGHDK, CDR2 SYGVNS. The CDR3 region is CASSATGSTDTQYF. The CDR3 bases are TGTGCCAGCAGTGCGACAGGCAGCACAGATACGCAGTATTTT.

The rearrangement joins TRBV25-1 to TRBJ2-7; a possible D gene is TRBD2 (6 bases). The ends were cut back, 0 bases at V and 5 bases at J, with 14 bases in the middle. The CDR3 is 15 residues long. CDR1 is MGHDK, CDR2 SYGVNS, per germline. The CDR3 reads CASSEYGERAHEQYF. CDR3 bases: TGTGCCAGCAGTGAATATGGTGAGCGGGCCCACGAGCAGTACTTC.

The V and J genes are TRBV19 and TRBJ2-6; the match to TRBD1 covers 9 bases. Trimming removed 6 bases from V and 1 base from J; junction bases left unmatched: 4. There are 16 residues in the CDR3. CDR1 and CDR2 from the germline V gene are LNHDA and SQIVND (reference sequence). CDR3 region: CASSGQGLSGANVLTF. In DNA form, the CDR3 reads TGTGCCAGTAGCGGACAGGGGTTATCTGGGGCCAACGTCCTGACTTTC.

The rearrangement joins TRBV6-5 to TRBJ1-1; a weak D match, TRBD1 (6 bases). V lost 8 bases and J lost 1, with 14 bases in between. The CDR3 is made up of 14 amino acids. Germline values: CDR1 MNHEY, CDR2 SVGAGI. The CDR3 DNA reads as TGTGCCAGCGGGACAAGTCGGGGGAACACTGAAGCTTTCTTT. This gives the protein CASGTSRGNTEAFF.

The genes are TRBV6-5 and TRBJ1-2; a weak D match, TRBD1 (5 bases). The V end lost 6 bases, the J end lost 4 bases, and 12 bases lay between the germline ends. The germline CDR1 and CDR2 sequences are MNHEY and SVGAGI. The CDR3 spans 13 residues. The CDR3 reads CASSRGGAYGYTF. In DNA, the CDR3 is TGTGCCAGCAGCAGAGGAGGGGCCTATGGCTACACCTTC.

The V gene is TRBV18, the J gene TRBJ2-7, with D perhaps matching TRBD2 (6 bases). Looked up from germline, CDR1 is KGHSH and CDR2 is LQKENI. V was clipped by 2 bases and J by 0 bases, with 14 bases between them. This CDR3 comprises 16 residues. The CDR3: CASSPTVAGYSYEQYF. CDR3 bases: TGTGCCAGCTCACCAACGGTGGCGGGGTACTCCTACGAGCAGTACTTC.

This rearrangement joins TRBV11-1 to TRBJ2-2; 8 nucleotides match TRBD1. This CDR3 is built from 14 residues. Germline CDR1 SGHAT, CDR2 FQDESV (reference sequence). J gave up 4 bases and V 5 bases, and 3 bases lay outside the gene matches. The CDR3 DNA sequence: TGTGCCAGCAGCCAACAGGGGGGCACCGGGGAGCTGTTTTTT. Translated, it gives CASSQQGGTGELFF.

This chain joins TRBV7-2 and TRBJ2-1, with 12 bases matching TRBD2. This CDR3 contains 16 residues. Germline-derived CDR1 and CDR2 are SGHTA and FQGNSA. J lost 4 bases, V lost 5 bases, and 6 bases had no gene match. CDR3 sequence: CASSHDGTSGYNEQFF. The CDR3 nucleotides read TGTGCCAGCAGCCATGACGGGACTAGCGGGTACAATGAGCAGTTCTTC.

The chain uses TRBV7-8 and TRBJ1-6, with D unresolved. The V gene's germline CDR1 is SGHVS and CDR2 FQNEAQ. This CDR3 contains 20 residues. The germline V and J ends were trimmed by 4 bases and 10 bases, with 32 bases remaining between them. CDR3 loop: CASSYPRPSPTLLGYSPLHF. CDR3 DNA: TGTGCCAGCAGCTACCCTCGTCCCTCCCCGACTCTTCTCGGGTACTCACCCCTCCACTTT.

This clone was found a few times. CDR3 in amino acids: CASRALYNSPLHF. CDR3 nucleotide sequence: TGTGCCAGCAGGGCCCTCTATAATTCACCCCTCCACTTT. This chain uses TRBV12-3 or TRBV12-4 with TRBJ1-6; D uncertain. The CDR3 totals 13 residues. Trimming left V 6 bases short and J 3 bases short, with 6 bases between.

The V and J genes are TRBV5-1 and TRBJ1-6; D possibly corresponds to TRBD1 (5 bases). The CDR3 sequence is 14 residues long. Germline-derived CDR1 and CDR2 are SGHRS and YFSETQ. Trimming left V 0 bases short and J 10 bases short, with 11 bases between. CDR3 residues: CASSLGQLDSPLHF. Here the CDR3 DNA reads TGCGCCAGCAGCTTGGGACAGTTAGACTCACCCCTCCACTTT.

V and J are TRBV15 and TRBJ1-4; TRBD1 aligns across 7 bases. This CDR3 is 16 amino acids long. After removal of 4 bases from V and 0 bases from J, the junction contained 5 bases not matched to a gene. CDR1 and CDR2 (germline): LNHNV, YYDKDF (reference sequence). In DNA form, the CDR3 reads TGTGCCACCAGCACAGACAGGGTCTCAACTAATGAAAAACTGTTTTTT. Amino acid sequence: CATSTDRVSTNEKLFF.

DNA of the CDR3: TGTGCCAGCGGGGGGGTCGGGAACACTGAAGCTTTCTTT. Protein sequence: CASGGVGNTEAFF. The rearrangement joins TRBV2 to TRBJ1-1, with a possible D match to TRBD1 (5 bases). V was trimmed by 8 bases and J by 1 base, leaving 11 bases between them. Germline assignment: CDR1 SNHLY and CDR2 FYNNEI. The CDR3 extends over 13 amino acids.

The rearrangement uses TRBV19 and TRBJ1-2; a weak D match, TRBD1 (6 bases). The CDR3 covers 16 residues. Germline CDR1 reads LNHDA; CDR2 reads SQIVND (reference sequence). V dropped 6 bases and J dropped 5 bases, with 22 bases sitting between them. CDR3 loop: CASRHTGTSGGYGYTF. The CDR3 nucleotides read TGTGCCAGTAGGCATACCGGGACATCTGGGGGATATGGCTACACCTTC.